The TCR beta chain under discussion was sequenced for a study of blood T cell repertoires in COVID-19. Looking at the study overall: COVID-19 samples, acute and convalescent, were from the United States, Italy and Spain. Nucleic acid was either cDNA or gDNA, and it came from T cells, B-cell-depleted T cells, or PBMCs.

Trimming took off 0 bases at V and 0 bases at J, with 3 bases between the two ends. The CDR3 is made up of 13 amino acids. Germline V gene data show CDR1 as SGHRS and CDR2 as YFSETQ. Regarding this clone: Other DNA sequences in this sample translate to the same CDR3.

Original processing notes: Researchers report that nucleated cell counts were estimated from reference gene primer amplification. Clones were read by immunoSEQ multiplex PCR, and TCRdb kept only the in-frame ones, dropping some. The V and J calls and the clone size are those of that table, but D and trimming were determined from the DNA. Among about 130,000 clones listed, 84% were seen once. Sample: peripheral blood. This sequence joins TRBV5-1 and TRBJ1-1; D is uncertain. This TCR derives from a human donor in a cohort sampled during active COVID-19. CDR3 sequence reads: CASSLAVNTEAFF. CDR3 coding DNA: TGCGCCAGCAGCTTGGCAGTGAACACTGAAGCTTTCTTT.